A selection of T cell receptor beta chains follows, all from one sample in a study of beta chain features in type 1 diabetes. TCRdb's table, derived via immunoSEQ multiplex PCR, lists solely in-frame clones and lacks some. The table lists 25,000 to 30,000 clones, less than 75% of them singletons. The sequencing sample was made of Tregs from blood. All receptors derive from a woman aged 25 to 45 with type 1 diabetes. Each CDR3 is given with its conserved first and last residue. D genes are given only for firm matches. Expanded clones are given a class, and other clones once, few, many or no size at all.

>.|.|TRBV5-7|TRBJ1-1
CASRKQETLNTEAFF
TGTGCCAGCAGAAAACAGGAGACCCTGAACACTGAAGCTTTCTTT
>few|.|TRBV7-9|TRBJ2-7
CASSLNRESGEQYF
TGTGCCAGCAGCTTAAACAGGGAAAGTGGCGAGCAGTACTTC
>.|TRBD1|TRBV4-2|TRBJ2-3
CASSQSPIPGTGGTDTQYF
TGTGCCAGCAGCCAAAGCCCCATCCCCGGGACAGGGGGGACAGATACGCAGTATTTT
>.|TRBD2|TRBV7-6|TRBJ2-1
CASSATSGSQFF
TGTGCCAGCAGCGCAACTAGCGGCTCACAGTTCTTC
>.|.|TRBV29-1|TRBJ2-5
CSVVGLTQETQYF
TGCAGCGTTGTGGGACTGACCCAAGAGACCCAGTACTTC
>.|TRBD2|TRBV29-1|TRBJ2-3
CSVPGLAANTDTQYF
TGCAGCGTCCCCGGTCTAGCGGCGAACACAGATACGCAGTATTTT
>few|TRBD1|TRBV25-1|TRBJ1-1
CASSRTGDVTEAFF
TGTGCCAGCAGTCGAACAGGGGATGTCACTGAAGCTTTCTTT
>.|TRBD2|TRBV7-6|TRBJ2-2
CASSNYTSDYLNTGELFF
TGTGCCAGCAGCAACTATACTAGCGATTACCTGAACACCGGGGAGCTGTTTTTT
>.|.|TRBV7-3|TRBJ2-1
CASSLSGSRAINEQFF
TGTGCCAGCAGCTTAAGTGGGTCGCGGGCCATCAATGAGCAGTTCTTC
>few|.|TRBV7-8|TRBJ2-3
CASSLGTSDTQYF
TGTGCCAGCAGCTTAGGGACATCAGATACGCAGTATTTT
>.|.|TRBV25-1|TRBJ2-6
CASSEDPDSRGANVLTF
TGTGCCAGCAGTGAAGACCCGGACAGTCGAGGGGCCAACGTCCTGACTTTC
>.|.|TRBV10-1|TRBJ1-1
CASSADNVNTEAFF
TGCGCCAGCAGTGCGGACAACGTGAACACTGAAGCTTTCTTT
>.|TRBD1|TRBV6-1|TRBJ1-5
CASSGPRDRINQPQHF
TGTGCCAGCAGTGGCCCCCGGGACAGGATCAATCAGCCCCAGCATTTT
>.|TRBD1|TRBV19|TRBJ1-1
CASSIRQGSEAFF
TGTGCCAGTAGTATTCGACAGGGCTCCGAAGCTTTCTTT
>.|TRBD1|TRBV7-6|TRBJ2-3
CASGGQGASDTQYF
TGTGCCAGCGGAGGACAGGGGGCATCAGATACGCAGTATTTT
>.|.|TRBV5-5|TRBJ2-1
CASSLGAASSEQFF
TGTGCCAGCAGCTTGGGGGCGGCTAGCAGCGAGCAGTTCTTC
>.|.|TRBV28|TRBJ1-4
CASSLGGGDEKLFF
TGTGCCAGCAGTTTGGGCGGGGGGGATGAAAAACTGTTTTTT
>.|.|TRBV7-9|TRBJ2-2
CASSFFGTGELFF
TGTGCCAGCAGCTTTTTCGGCACCGGGGAGCTGTTTTTT
>.|TRBD2|TRBV10-3|TRBJ2-3
CAISNSGSSTDTQYF
TGTGCCATCAGTAATAGCGGGAGTTCCACAGATACGCAGTATTTT
>.|TRBD1|TRBV5-1|TRBJ2-1
CASSLVVTGDNEQFF
TGCGCCAGCAGCTTGGTAGTAACAGGGGACAATGAGCAGTTCTTC
>.|.|TRBV6-1|TRBJ2-1
CASSTYRVGEQFF
TGTGCCAGCAGTACTTACAGGGTTGGTGAGCAGTTCTTC
>few|TRBD2|TRBV5-1|TRBJ2-1
CASSLVTSGLNEQFF
TGCGCCAGCAGCTTGGTAACTAGCGGGTTGAATGAGCAGTTCTTC
>once|.|TRBV30|TRBJ2-5
CAWSVRRYQETQYF
TGTGCCTGGAGTGTACGGAGGTACCAAGAGACCCAGTACTTC
>few|TRBD2|TRBV30|TRBJ2-7
CAWSLVLAGVTGEQYF
TGTGCCTGGAGTTTGGTTCTAGCGGGAGTGACGGGCGAGCAGTACTTC
>.|.|TRBV11-2|TRBJ1-2
CASRGGPGTRTNYGYTF
TGTGCCAGCAGGGGGGGACCGGGAACTCGAACCAACTATGGCTACACCTTC
>.|.|TRBV6-6|TRBJ1-5
CASSYGRNQPQHF
TGTGCCAGCAGTTACGGGCGCAATCAGCCCCAGCATTTT
>.|.|TRBV2|TRBJ2-7
CAGGNSGDYEQYF
TGTGCCGGCGGAAACTCCGGGGACTACGAGCAGTACTTC
>.|.|TRBV5-1|TRBJ2-5
CASSPSQETQYF
TGCGCCAGCAGTCCCAGCCAAGAGACCCAGTACTTC
>.|.|TRBV7-2|TRBJ1-2
CASSLRGHPTNYGYTF
TGTGCCAGCAGCCTCAGGGGACACCCAACTAACTATGGCTACACCTTC
>.|TRBD1|TRBV6-1|TRBJ1-4
CASSGTGNNEKLFF
TGTGCCAGCAGTGGGACAGGCAATAATGAAAAACTGTTTTTT
>.|TRBD1|TRBV6-6|TRBJ2-5
CASSPGQESQETQYF
TGTGCCAGCAGCCCGGGACAGGAATCCCAAGAGACCCAGTACTTC
>.|TRBD2|TRBV7-7|TRBJ2-3
CASSPIAGAIEDTDTQYF
TGTGCTAGCAGCCCCATAGCGGGAGCGATTGAGGACACAGATACGCAGTATTTT
>.|.|TRBV30|TRBJ1-3
CAWDTGSSGNTIYF
TGTGCCTGGGACACGGGAAGCTCTGGAAACACCATATATTTT
>.|.|TRBV28|TRBJ2-7
CASSLNPVRGYEQYF
TGTGCCAGCAGTTTAAACCCCGTCAGGGGCTACGAGCAGTACTTC
>.|TRBD1|TRBV9|TRBJ2-1
CASSVGQGSYNEQFF
TGTGCCAGCAGCGTAGGACAGGGCTCCTACAATGAGCAGTTCTTC
>.|TRBD1|TRBV5-1|TRBJ1-1
CASSLELAGGAFF
TGCGCCAGCAGCTTGGAGCTGGCAGGGGGAGCTTTCTTT
>.|TRBD1|TRBV5-1|TRBJ2-7
CASSFRQGAGEQYF
TGCGCCAGCAGCTTTCGACAGGGGGCGGGCGAGCAGTACTTC
>few|TRBD2|TRBV28|TRBJ2-1
CASSLWGGSYNEQFF
TGTGCCAGCAGTTTATGGGGCGGGAGCTACAATGAGCAGTTCTTC
>.|.|TRBV27|TRBJ1-1
CASRPPSRAEAFF
TGTGCCAGCAGGCCGCCGAGTCGTGCTGAAGCTTTCTTT
>.|.|TRBV10-1|TRBJ2-3
CASSASDSYTDTQYF
TGCGCCAGCAGTGCTTCGGACAGTTACACAGATACGCAGTATTTT
>.|TRBD2|TRBV9|TRBJ2-3
CASSESSSGGFTDTQYF
TGTGCCAGCAGCGAATCTAGTAGCGGGGGATTCACAGATACGCAGTATTTT